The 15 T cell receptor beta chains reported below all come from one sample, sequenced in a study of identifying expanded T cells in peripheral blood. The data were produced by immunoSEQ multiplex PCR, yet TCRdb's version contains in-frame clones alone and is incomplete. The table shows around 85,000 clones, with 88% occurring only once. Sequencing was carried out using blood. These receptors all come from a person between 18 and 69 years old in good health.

CDR3 residues: CASSEGAGVSTGELFF. CDR3 DNA: TGTGCCAGCAGTGAAGGCGCAGGGGTTTCGACCGGGGAGCTGTTTTTT. The chain carries TRBV6-1 and TRBJ2-2, with D possibly TRBD1 on 6 matching bases. Germline CDR1 reads MNHNS; CDR2 reads SASEGT. V lost 1 base and J 5 bases, leaving 14 bases between the germline ends. The CDR3 spans 16 residues.

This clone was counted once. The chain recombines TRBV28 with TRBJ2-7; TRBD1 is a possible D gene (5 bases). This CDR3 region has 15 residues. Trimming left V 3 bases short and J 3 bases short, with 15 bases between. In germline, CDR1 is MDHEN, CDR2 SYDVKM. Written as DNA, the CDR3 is TGTGCCAGCAGTTTTTGGGGCAGGGCAGACTACGAGCAGTACTTC. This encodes CASSFWGRADYEQYF.

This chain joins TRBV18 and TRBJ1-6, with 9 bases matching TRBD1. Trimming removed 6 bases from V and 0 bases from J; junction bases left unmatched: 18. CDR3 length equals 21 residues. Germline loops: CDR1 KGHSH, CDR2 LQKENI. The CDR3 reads CASSFTIRDRASSSYNSPLHF. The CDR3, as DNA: TGTGCCAGCTCTTTTACTATCCGGGACAGGGCCTCAAGCTCCTATAATTCACCCCTCCACTTT.

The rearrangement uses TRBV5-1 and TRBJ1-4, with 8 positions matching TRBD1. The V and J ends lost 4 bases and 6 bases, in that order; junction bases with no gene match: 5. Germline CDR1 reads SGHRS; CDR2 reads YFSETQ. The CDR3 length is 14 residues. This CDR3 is CASSRQGADEKLFF. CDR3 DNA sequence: TGCGCCAGCAGCCGGCAGGGGGCAGATGAAAAACTGTTTTTT.

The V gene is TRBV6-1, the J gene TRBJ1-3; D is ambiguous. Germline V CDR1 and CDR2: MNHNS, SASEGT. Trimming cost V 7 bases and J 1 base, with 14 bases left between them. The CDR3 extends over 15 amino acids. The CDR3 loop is CASMRSLKSGNTIYF. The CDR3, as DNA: TGTGCCAGCATGAGGTCTCTGAAATCTGGAAACACCATATATTTT.

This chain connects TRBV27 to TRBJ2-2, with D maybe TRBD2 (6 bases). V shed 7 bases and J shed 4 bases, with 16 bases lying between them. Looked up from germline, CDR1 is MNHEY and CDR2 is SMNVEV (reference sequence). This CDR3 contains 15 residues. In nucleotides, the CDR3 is TGTGCCAGCACCCCCAGCTGGGGAGGCACCGGGGAGCTGTTTTTT. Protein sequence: CASTPSWGGTGELFF.

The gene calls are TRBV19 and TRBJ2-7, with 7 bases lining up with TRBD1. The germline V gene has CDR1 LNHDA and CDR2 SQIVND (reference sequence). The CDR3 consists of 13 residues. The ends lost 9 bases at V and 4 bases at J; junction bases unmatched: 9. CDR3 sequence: CASGYGQAYEQYF. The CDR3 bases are TGTGCCAGCGGTTACGGACAGGCTTACGAGCAGTACTTC.

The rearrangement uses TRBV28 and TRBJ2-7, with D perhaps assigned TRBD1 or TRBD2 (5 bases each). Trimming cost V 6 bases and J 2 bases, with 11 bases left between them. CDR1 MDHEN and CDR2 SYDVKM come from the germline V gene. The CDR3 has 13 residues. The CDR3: CASSRDRPYEQYF. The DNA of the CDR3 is TGTGCCAGCAGCCGGGACCGCCCCTACGAGCAGTACTTC.

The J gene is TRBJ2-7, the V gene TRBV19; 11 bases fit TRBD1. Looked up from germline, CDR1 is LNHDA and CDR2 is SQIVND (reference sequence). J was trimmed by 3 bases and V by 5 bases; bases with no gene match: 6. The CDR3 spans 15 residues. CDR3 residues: CASSVQGTGGYEQYF. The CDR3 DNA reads TGTGCCAGTAGTGTTCAAGGGACAGGGGGCTACGAGCAGTACTTC.

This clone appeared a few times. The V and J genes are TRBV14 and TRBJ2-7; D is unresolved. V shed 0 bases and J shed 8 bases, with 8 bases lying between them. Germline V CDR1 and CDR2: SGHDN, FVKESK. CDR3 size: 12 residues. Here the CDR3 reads CASSQDREKQYF. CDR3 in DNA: TGTGCCAGCAGCCAAGATAGGGAAAAGCAGTACTTC. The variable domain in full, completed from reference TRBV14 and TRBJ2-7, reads EAGVTQFPSHSVIEKGQTVTLRCDPISGHDNLYWYRRVMGKEIKFLLHFVKESKQDESGMPNNRFLAERTGGTYSTLKVQPAELEDSGVYFCASSQDREKQYFGPGTRLTVT.

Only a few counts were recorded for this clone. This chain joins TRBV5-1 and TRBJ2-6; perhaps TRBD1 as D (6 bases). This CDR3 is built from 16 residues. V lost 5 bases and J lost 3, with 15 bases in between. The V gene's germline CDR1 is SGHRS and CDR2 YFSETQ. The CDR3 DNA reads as TGCGCCAGCAGGACAGGCCTCGAGGGTGGGGCCAACGTCCTGACTTTC. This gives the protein CASRTGLEGGANVLTF.

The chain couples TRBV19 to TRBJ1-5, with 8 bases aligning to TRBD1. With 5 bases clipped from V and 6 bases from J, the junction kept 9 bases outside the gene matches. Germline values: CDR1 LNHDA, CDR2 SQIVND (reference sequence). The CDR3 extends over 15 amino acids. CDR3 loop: CASSYSDRGGQPQHF. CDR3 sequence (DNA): TGTGCCAGTAGTTACTCTGACAGGGGCGGTCAGCCCCAGCATTTT.

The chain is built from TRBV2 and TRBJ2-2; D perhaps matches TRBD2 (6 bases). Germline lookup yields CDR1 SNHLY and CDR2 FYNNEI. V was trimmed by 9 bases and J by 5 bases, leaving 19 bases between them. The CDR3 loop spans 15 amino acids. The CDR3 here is CARETASTRTGELFF. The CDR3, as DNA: TGTGCCAGGGAGACAGCGTCGACTAGGACCGGGGAGCTGTTTTTT.

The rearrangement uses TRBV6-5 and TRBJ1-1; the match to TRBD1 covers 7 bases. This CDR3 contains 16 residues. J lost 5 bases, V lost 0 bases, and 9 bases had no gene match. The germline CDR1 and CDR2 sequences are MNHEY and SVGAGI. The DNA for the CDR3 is TGTGCCAGCAGTTACTCGAAGTCAGGGGGATGGACTGAAGCTTTCTTT. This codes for CASSYSKSGGWTEAFF.

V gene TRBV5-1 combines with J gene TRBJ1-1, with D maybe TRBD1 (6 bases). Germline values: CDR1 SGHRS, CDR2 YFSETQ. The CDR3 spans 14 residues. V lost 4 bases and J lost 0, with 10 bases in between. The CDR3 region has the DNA TGCGCCAGCAGCCTGGACAGAGTGAACACTGAAGCTTTCTTT. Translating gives CASSLDRVNTEAFF.